This T cell receptor beta chain appears in the sequencing data of a study of metastatic and nonmetastatic thyroid tumors. TCRdb reanalyzed the PCR reads via MiXCR. The data hold over 20,000 clones, with about 11% observed a single time. Patients were all untreated before their thyroid surgery. This clone came up many times. Sequenced input: blood. The receptor comes from a female donor with papillary thyroid cancer or a benign thyroid nodule (not recorded which). Some clones in this sample may be carry-over from other donors' samples.

Here the CDR3 DNA reads TGTGCCAGCGGAACAGGGGCCGATCGGGGGGAGACCCAGTACTTC. This translates into CASGTGADRGETQYF. V is TRBV6-2 or TRBV6-3 and J is TRBJ2-5; TRBD1 is a possible D gene (7 bases). The V end lost 8 bases, the J end lost 5 bases, and 21 bases lay between the germline ends. The CDR3 spans 15 residues. Germline V lookup: CDR1 MNHEY, CDR2 SVGEGT.